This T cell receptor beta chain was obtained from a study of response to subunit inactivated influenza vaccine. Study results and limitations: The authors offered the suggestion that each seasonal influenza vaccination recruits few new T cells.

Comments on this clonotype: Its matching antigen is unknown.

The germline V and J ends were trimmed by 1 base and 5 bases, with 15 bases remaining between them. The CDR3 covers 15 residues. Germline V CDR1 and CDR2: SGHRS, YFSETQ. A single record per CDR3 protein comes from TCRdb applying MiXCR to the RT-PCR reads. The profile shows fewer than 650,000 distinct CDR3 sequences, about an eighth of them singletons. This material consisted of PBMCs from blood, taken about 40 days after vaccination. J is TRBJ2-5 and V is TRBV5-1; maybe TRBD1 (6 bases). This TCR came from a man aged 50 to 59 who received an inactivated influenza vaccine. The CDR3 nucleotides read TGCGCCAGCAGCTTGAACAGGGCCGATCGGGAGACCCAGTACTTC. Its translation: CASSLNRADRETQYF.